One TCR beta chain is described in this entry. As yet, its antigen is unknown. These data originate in a study of shared clonotypes between healthy human individuals. Study background: The cohort comprised two women and a few men. Their ages spanned 18 to 49 years.

Points from the study as a whole: Richness estimates generally favored naive over memory subsets.

Investigators divided CD4+ cells into CD45RA+ naive and CD45RA-negative memory subsets. V dropped 2 bases and J dropped 7 bases, with 18 bases sitting between them. This CDR3 contains 17 residues. Per germline, CDR1 SGHTA and CDR2 FQGNSA. The repertoire was sequenced with immunoSEQ multiplex PCR; TCRdb's copy has only in-frame clones and lacks some. The sample contains 2 million to 2.5 million clones, around 95% of which appear only once. The TCR comes from a young man in good health. The chain links TRBV7-2 to TRBJ1-6; a weak D match, TRBD1 (6 bases). The sample consisted of naive CD4+ T cells sorted from blood. Subset specified: CD45RA+ positively selected. The CDR3 reads CASSLLGGGGGNSPLHF. CDR3 coding DNA: TGTGCCAGCAGCTTATTGGGGGGAGGTGGGGGCAATTCACCCCTCCACTTT.